This entry features one T cell receptor beta chain sequence. Its antigen is as yet unknown. This entry comes from a study of T cell responses to AZD1222 COVID-19 vaccine. Study outcomes and limitations: Baseline seropositivity characterized only 5 to 7 AZD1222 recipients.

Germline-derived CDR1 and CDR2 are SGHVS and FQNEAQ. The CDR3 length is 14 residues. The V gene lost 2 bases and the J gene lost 2 bases, with 9 bases spanning the gap. The protocol was immunoSEQ multiplex PCR, while the TCRdb copy is restricted to in-frame clones and leaves out a portion. The table includes 70,000 to 75,000 clones, over 70% detected once. The material was peripheral blood, obtained 28 days after the second AZD1222 dose. The sequence came from an adult who received the AZD1222 COVID-19 vaccine. The V call is TRBV7-8, the J call TRBJ1-2, with D unclear. The CDR3 sequence is CASSLSNSNYGYTF. The CDR3 DNA reads TGTGCCAGCAGCTTAAGTAACAGCAACTATGGCTACACCTTC.